The 19 T cell receptor beta chains below all came from one sample that was sequenced in a study of cytomegalovirus exposure and HLA in healthy donors. Vbeta (60) and Jbeta (13) primers were used in the PCR. Assay: immunoSEQ multiplex PCR; the TCRdb copy retains only in-frame clones and omits some. This sample carries about 110,000 clones, about 76% of them seen once, and the ten largest clones take 4.8%. Sequencing was carried out using PBMCs. The receptors come from a young man in good health and CMV-seropositive.

V is TRBV2 and J is TRBJ2-7, with TRBD1 identical over 7 bases. CDR1 and CDR2 (germline): SNHLY, FYNNEI. V shed 5 bases, J shed 2 bases, and the junction held 9 bases outside the gene matches. The CDR3 length is 15 residues. For the CDR3, the DNA is TGTGCCAGCAGTCCTAGGGGACAGATAACCTACGAGCAGTACTTC. This codes for CASSPRGQITYEQYF.

The table lists this clone with a few counts. This CDR3 is also generated by other DNA sequences in the sample. The V gene is TRBV7-3, the J gene TRBJ2-7; D possibly corresponds to TRBD2 (5 bases). The V gene's germline CDR1 is SGHTA and CDR2 FQGTGA. V was trimmed by 4 bases and J by 6 bases, leaving 13 bases between them. This CDR3 spans 13 amino acids. In nucleotides, the CDR3 is TGTGCCAGCAGCTCCACCCCAGGACTCGAGCAGTACTTC. Amino acid sequence: CASSSTPGLEQYF.

The chain recombines TRBV5-1 with TRBJ1-1; possibly TRBD1 for D (6 bases). In germline, CDR1 is SGHRS, CDR2 YFSETQ. Trimming shortened V by 3 bases and J by 10 bases, and 19 bases separated the two germline ends. The CDR3 runs 14 residues. CDR3 in amino acids: CASSWETGRGAAFF. CDR3 coding DNA: TGCGCCAGCAGCTGGGAGACCGGGAGGGGGGCAGCTTTCTTT.

V is TRBV2 and J is TRBJ1-5; 8 nucleotides line up with TRBD1. After removal of 6 bases from V and 6 bases from J, the junction contained 1 base not matched to a gene. The CDR3 covers 12 residues. Germline V lookup: CDR1 SNHLY, CDR2 FYNNEI. The CDR3, as DNA: TGTGCCAGCAGCCAGGGGGCTCAGCCCCAGCATTTT. Translating it yields CASSQGAQPQHF.

This chain connects TRBV5-1 to TRBJ2-3, with 7 nucleotides matching TRBD2. The CDR3 covers 14 residues. With 0 bases clipped from V and 8 bases from J, the junction kept 6 bases outside the gene matches. CDR1 and CDR2 from the germline V gene are SGHRS and YFSETQ. The CDR3 protein is CASSLEGGGGTQYF. The CDR3 bases are TGCGCCAGCAGCTTGGAAGGCGGGGGAGGTACGCAGTATTTT.

The gene calls are TRBV19 and TRBJ1-1; 9 nucleotides line up with TRBD1. Germline CDR1 and CDR2: LNHDA and SQIVND (reference sequence). The CDR3 is 18 residues long. J was trimmed by 1 base and V by 3 bases; bases with no gene match: 12. The CDR3 region is CASSMGTGPARWNTEAFF. CDR3 nucleotide sequence: TGTGCCAGTAGTATGGGGACAGGGCCCGCCCGGTGGAACACTGAAGCTTTCTTT.

The gene calls are TRBV30 and TRBJ2-1, with D unclear. From germline, CDR1 is GTSNPN and CDR2 SVGIG (reference sequence). The germline V and J ends were trimmed by 3 bases and 8 bases, with 8 bases remaining between them. The CDR3 extends over 11 amino acids. The CDR3 region is CAWSPGYEQFF. In DNA form, the CDR3 reads TGTGCCTGGAGCCCAGGCTATGAGCAGTTCTTC.

The table lists this clone with a few counts. This rearrangement joins TRBV5-1 to TRBJ1-1; 7 nucleotides match TRBD1. CDR3 length equals 14 residues. Losses at the gene ends were 2 bases for V and 5 bases for J; bases not matched to a gene: 6. CDR1 is SGHRS, CDR2 YFSETQ, per germline. CDR3 residues: CASSFQGGGTEAFF. The CDR3 bases are TGCGCCAGCAGCTTCCAGGGGGGAGGAACTGAAGCTTTCTTT.

This chain uses TRBV11-3 with TRBJ2-5, with 12 bases aligning to TRBD1. Germline V gene lookup returns CDR1 SGHNT and CDR2 YENEEA. The V and J ends lost 5 bases and 5 bases, in that order; junction bases with no gene match: 6. The CDR3 sequence is 15 residues long. DNA of the CDR3: TGTGCCAGCAGCGCGGGACAGGGGGCGACGGAGACCCAGTACTTC. The encoded protein is CASSAGQGATETQYF.

This rearrangement joins TRBV4-1 to TRBJ2-5; 9 bases map to TRBD1. The CDR3 is 14 amino acids. Germline V lookup: CDR1 MGHRA, CDR2 YSYEKL. V gave up 3 bases and J gave up 5 bases; unmatched junction bases: 4. The CDR3 is CASSHGTGKETQYF. The CDR3 nucleotides are TGCGCCAGCAGCCACGGGACAGGGAAGGAGACCCAGTACTTC.

The chain carries TRBV29-1 and TRBJ1-2; 7 nucleotides align to TRBD1. The CDR3 covers 11 residues. Losses at the gene ends were 7 bases for V and 5 bases for J; bases not matched to a gene: 4. Germline V gene data show CDR1 as SQVTM and CDR2 as ANQGSEA. The CDR3 coding sequence is TGCAGCGCTGGGACAGTTTATGGCTACACCTTC. Translation gives CSAGTVYGYTF.

The chain couples TRBV6-5 to TRBJ2-7, with 12 bases lining up with TRBD2. Germline CDR1 reads MNHEY; CDR2 reads SVGAGI. CDR3 length: 14 residues. With 5 bases clipped from V and 4 bases from J, the junction kept 3 bases outside the gene matches. The CDR3 nucleotides are TGTGCCAGCAGTGGAACTAGCGGGGGGTACGAGCAGTACTTC. Translation: CASSGTSGGYEQYF.

A note on this clone: Mismatch with germline at one junction end may stem from a read error. The rearrangement uses TRBV15 and TRBJ1-2; D is possibly TRBD1 (5 bases). Germline CDR1 reads LNHNV; CDR2 reads YYDKDF (reference sequence). The CDR3 loop spans 15 amino acids. CDR3 sequence: CATSRAGEGTYGYPF. CDR3 in DNA: TGTGCCACCAGCAGAGCCGGGGAGGGGACCTATGGCTACCCCTTC.

This chain uses TRBV2 with TRBJ2-2, with 9 positions matching TRBD2. V dropped 8 bases and J dropped 5; count of bases not matched to a gene: 6. This CDR3 comprises 14 residues. In germline, CDR1 is SNHLY, CDR2 FYNNEI. The CDR3 is CASGGGALTGELFF. In nucleotides, the CDR3 is TGTGCCAGCGGCGGGGGGGCCCTAACCGGGGAGCTGTTTTTT.

This rearrangement joins TRBV7-2 to TRBJ1-6, with TRBD1 as a possible D gene (6 bases). This CDR3 region has 15 residues. The V end was cut by 1 base, the J end by 6 bases, with 10 bases between. Germline-derived CDR1 and CDR2 are SGHTA and FQGNSA. The CDR3 protein is CASSLGQVLNSPLHF. Written as DNA, the CDR3 is TGTGCCAGCAGCTTAGGACAGGTACTTAATTCACCCCTCCACTTT.

V gene TRBV5-4 combines with J gene TRBJ1-4, with 7 bases that match TRBD1. V dropped 4 bases and J dropped 8; count of bases not matched to a gene: 8. CDR3 length equals 14 residues. The germline V gene has CDR1 SGHNT and CDR2 YYREEE (reference sequence). CDR3 nucleotide sequence: TGTGCCAGCAGCCTTGACAGGGTCGGCGAAAAACTGTTTTTT. It translates to CASSLDRVGEKLFF. The full variable domain, with the rest looked up from reference TRBV5-4 and TRBJ1-4, is ETGVTQSPTHLIKTRGQQVTLRCSSQSGHNTVSWYQQALGQGPQFIFQYYREEENGRGNFPPRFSGLQFPNYSSELNVNALELDDSALYLCASSLDRVGEKLFFGSGTQLSVL.

This clone appeared once. Other DNA sequences in this sample translate to the same CDR3. The chain has TRBV6-1 and TRBJ2-1; tentative D call: TRBD2 (5 bases). CDR3 length: 15 residues. Trimming removed 6 bases from V and 0 bases from J, with 12 bases in between. Germline lookup yields CDR1 MNHNS and CDR2 SASEGT. CDR3 sequence: CASSELAISYNEQFF. In nucleotides, the CDR3 is TGTGCCAGCAGCGAGTTAGCGATCTCCTACAATGAGCAGTTCTTC.

This clone was counted once. V gene TRBV1 combines with J gene TRBJ2-3; the table's D call TRBD2 went unverified against the DNA. TRBV1 is classified as a pseudogene. This CDR3 has 16 residues. The CDR3: CTSVSPPSGVSHTQYF. CDR3 coding DNA: TGCACCAGCGTTTCTCCCCCAAGCGGGGTCTCCCATACGCAGTATTTT.

This clone has just a few counts. The rearrangement links TRBV9 to TRBJ1-5; D may be TRBD1 (5 bases). The CDR3 contains 16 residues. Germline V gene sequence: CDR1 SGDLS, CDR2 YYNGEE. The ends were cut back, 4 bases at V and 0 bases at J, with 14 bases in the middle. The CDR3 sequence: CASSPGGGYSNQPQHF. The CDR3 DNA sequence: TGTGCCAGCAGCCCTGGCGGGGGGTATAGCAATCAGCCCCAGCATTTT.